This T cell receptor beta chain was identified in a study of identical twins. TCRdb itself ran the 5' RACE reads through MiXCR, one entry per CDR3 protein. The sample contains a few hundred thousand distinct CDR3 sequences, 8.5% to 10% of which appear only once. This clonotype was detected many times. The CDR3 has 12 residues. Trimming removed 4 bases at V and 0 bases at J, with 5 bases between. Germline V CDR1 and CDR2: SGHKS, YYEKEE (reference sequence). The TCR comes from a woman between 45 and 60 years old in good health. The J gene is TRBJ2-7, the V gene TRBV5-5, with D unresolved. Source material: naive T cells sorted from blood. CDR3 sequence (DNA): TGTGCCAGCAGCCCCGACTCCTACGAGCAGTACTTC. It codes for CASSPDSYEQYF.